Presented here are 29 T cell receptor beta chains from one specimen sequenced in a study of control samples from healthy donors and cancer patients. Profiled with immunoSEQ multiplex PCR; TCRdb holds only in-frame clones, not every one. The sample consists of about 92,000 clones, around 80% of them appearing once. The sample consisted of blood. Receptor source: a woman aged 55-70 years in good health.

The V and J genes are TRBV21-1 and TRBJ1-6; the table's D call, TRBD1, has no DNA check behind it. TRBV21-1 constitutes a pseudogene. This CDR3 is 16 amino acids long. CDR3 coding DNA: TGTGCCAGCAGCCGAGGGACAGGGGGCAATAATTCACCCCTCCACTTT. It yields the protein CASSRGTGGNNSPLHF.

This clone was found a few times. This chain's CDR3 is CASSPTGGLAGGHGELFF. The CDR3, as DNA: TGTGCCAGCAGCCCAACCGGAGGATTGGCGGGGGGGCACGGGGAGCTGTTTTTT. The J gene is TRBJ2-2, the V gene TRBV7-8; 9 bases match TRBD2. CDR3 length: 18 amino acids. Germline values: CDR1 SGHVS, CDR2 FQNEAQ. The V segment lost 5 bases and the J segment 7 bases; nucleotides outside the gene matches: 17.

This clone was observed many times. This chain links TRBV4-1 with TRBJ1-1; perhaps TRBD1 as D (5 bases). V was shortened by 4 bases and J by 0 bases, with 15 bases between the two germline ends. The germline CDR1 and CDR2 sequences are MGHRA and YSYEKL. The CDR3 spans 16 residues. Here the CDR3 reads CASSPLGALLNTEAFF. CDR3 DNA: TGCGCCAGCAGCCCCCTAGGGGCACTTTTGAACACTGAAGCTTTCTTT.

The CDR3 bases are TGCGCCAGCAGCGGGGGACCCTCAAACACTGAAGCTTTCTTT. This codes for CASSGGPSNTEAFF. This chain connects TRBV5-1 to TRBJ1-1; the D gene is possibly TRBD1 (5 bases). Per the germline V gene, CDR1 is SGHRS and CDR2 is YFSETQ. The CDR3 length is 14 residues. V was cut by 4 bases and J by 2 bases, with 12 bases left in between.

The chain combines TRBV28 with TRBJ2-2; possibly TRBD2 for D (6 bases). Trimming took off 5 bases at V and 2 bases at J, with 9 bases between the two ends. The CDR3 contains 14 residues. Germline values: CDR1 MDHEN, CDR2 SYDVKM. The DNA of the CDR3 is TGTGCCAGCAGTCTGGGGGGAAACACCGGGGAGCTGTTTTTT. This codes for CASSLGGNTGELFF.

This chain connects TRBV12-3 or TRBV12-4 to TRBJ1-2; 7 bases fit TRBD1. The V and J ends lost 6 bases and 3 bases, in that order; junction bases with no gene match: 1. CDR3 size: 12 residues. CDR3 DNA sequence: TGTGCCAGCAGGGGACAGTACTATGGCTACACCTTC. Residues: CASRGQYYGYTF.

The chain carries TRBV7-9 and TRBJ1-1; TRBD1 matches 8 bases. Germline trimming cut 5 bases from V and 8 bases from J; bases unmatched to any gene: 4. The CDR3 has 12 residues. Germline V lookup: CDR1 SEHNR, CDR2 FQNEAQ (reference sequence). As DNA, the CDR3 is TGTGCCAGCAGCCTCGGACAGGGAGAAGCTTTCTTT. Translated: CASSLGQGEAFF.

This clone has only one observation. The J gene is TRBJ2-7, the V gene TRBV7-9; D ambiguous. Germline loops: CDR1 SEHNR, CDR2 FQNEAQ (reference sequence). CDR3 length: 11 residues. Trimming removed 5 bases at V and 4 bases at J, with 6 bases between. CDR3 DNA: TGTGCCAGCAGCAGTGCGTACGAGCAGTACTTC. Translation: CASSSAYEQYF.

J is TRBJ2-3 and V is TRBV19, with 12 positions matching TRBD2. The CDR3 runs to 16 residues. Germline assignment: CDR1 LNHDA and CDR2 SQIVND (reference sequence). V lost 1 base to trimming and J lost 1 base; unmatched junction nucleotides: 0. The CDR3 DNA reads TGTGCCAGTAGTATAGGACTAGCGGGAGGCACAGATACGCAGTATTTT. Amino acid sequence: CASSIGLAGGTDTQYF.

The gene calls are TRBV6-5 and TRBJ1-2, with a weak D call TRBD1 (6 bases). Trimming removed 10 bases from V and 5 bases from J, with 20 bases in between. The CDR3 is 14 residues long. From germline, CDR1 is MNHEY and CDR2 SVGAGI. Written as DNA, the CDR3 is TGTGCCATCCTCTTCGTACAGGGAGCGTATGGCTACACCTTC. Its translation is CAILFVQGAYGYTF.

The chain employs TRBV12-3 or TRBV12-4 and TRBJ2-7; D perhaps matches TRBD2 (6 bases). The CDR3 covers 13 residues. V shed 5 bases and J shed 6 bases, with 14 bases lying between them. CDR3 protein: CASSPLAGGEQYF. DNA for the CDR3: TGTGCCAGCAGTCCACTAGCCGGAGGCGAGCAGTACTTC.

This sequence joins TRBV10-3 and TRBJ2-2; 8 bases map to TRBD2. The CDR3 spans 16 residues. After removal of 6 bases from V and 3 bases from J, the junction contained 9 bases not matched to a gene. Germline loops: CDR1 ENHRY, CDR2 SYGVKD. In nucleotides, the CDR3 is TGTGCCATCAGAGGGGGTAGCGGGGTGGACACCGGGGAGCTGTTTTTT. Translation gives CAIRGGSGVDTGELFF.

The chain couples TRBV7-9 to TRBJ2-1; D is ambiguous. Germline V CDR1 and CDR2: SEHNR, FQNEAQ (reference sequence). The CDR3 has 17 amino acids. The germline V and J ends were trimmed by 1 base and 2 bases, with 15 bases remaining between them. The CDR3 DNA follows: TGTGCCAGCAGCTTAGTATATTCCAGGAGCACCTACAATGAGCAGTTCTTC. As protein: CASSLVYSRSTYNEQFF.

The V call is TRBV2, the J call TRBJ2-3, with 13 bases that match TRBD2. This CDR3 is 17 amino acids long. Germline CDR1 reads SNHLY; CDR2 reads FYNNEI. Germline trimming cut 8 bases from V and 3 bases from J; bases unmatched to any gene: 11. CDR3 coding DNA: TGTGCCAGCTCACAGGGTACTAGCGGGGGGGTGACAGATACGCAGTATTTT. It yields the protein CASSQGTSGGVTDTQYF. The variable domain in full, with the rest retrieved from reference TRBV2 and TRBJ2-3, is EPEVTQTPSHQVTQMGQEVILRCVPISNHLYFYWYRQILGQKVEFLVSFYNNEISEKSEIFDDQFSVERPDGSNFTLKIRSTKLEDSAMYFCASSQGTSGGVTDTQYFGPGTRLTVL.

Ten or more counts support this clone. The V gene is TRBV20-1, the J gene TRBJ2-7; no clear D. Trimming removed 5 bases at V and 6 bases at J, with 11 bases between. The germline V gene encodes CDR1 DFQATT and CDR2 SNEGSKA (reference sequence). The CDR3 is 11 amino acids. CDR3 in DNA: TGCAGTGCTTTGGAAAGGACCGAGCAGTACTTC. Protein product: CSALERTEQYF.

The genes are TRBV9 and TRBJ1-3; D is unclear. This CDR3 is built from 15 residues. Germline-derived CDR1 and CDR2 are SGDLS and YYNGEE. The germline V and J ends were trimmed by 3 bases and 4 bases, with 14 bases remaining between them. The CDR3, as DNA: TGTGCCAGCAGCGATGTCACGTTTGGGGGAAACACCATATATTTT. Its protein is CASSDVTFGGNTIYF.

The V gene is TRBV9, the J gene TRBJ2-1; unclear D gene. The V and J ends lost 3 bases and 4 bases respectively, with 8 bases between them. The length of the CDR3 is 13 residues. Germline V gives CDR1 SGDLS, CDR2 YYNGEE. DNA for the CDR3: TGTGCCAGCAGCGGAGGTGGGTACAATGAGCAGTTCTTC. It is translated as CASSGGGYNEQFF.

The chain is built from TRBV4-1 and TRBJ2-3; D possibly corresponds to TRBD1 (6 bases). The CDR3 length is 15 residues. V lost 3 bases to trimming and J lost 2 bases, with 12 bases between them. Germline CDR1 MGHRA, CDR2 YSYEKL. This CDR3 is CASSQKGVSTDTQYF. CDR3 nucleotides: TGCGCCAGCAGCCAGAAGGGGGTGTCCACAGATACGCAGTATTTT.

This clone was counted a few times. The gene calls are TRBV15 and TRBJ1-1; D perhaps matches TRBD1 (6 bases). Germline assignment: CDR1 LNHNV and CDR2 YYDKDF (reference sequence). Trimming took off 0 bases at V and 9 bases at J, with 11 bases between the two ends. The CDR3 consists of 13 residues. As DNA, the CDR3 is TGTGCCACCAGCAGAGATTCCGGGGGCAAAGCTTTCTTT. Translating gives CATSRDSGGKAFF.

The chain links TRBV10-3 to TRBJ1-2; TRBD1 matches 8 bases. Germline V gene lookup returns CDR1 ENHRY and CDR2 SYGVKD. J gave up 6 bases and V 2 bases, and 5 bases lay outside the gene matches. The CDR3 is made up of 14 amino acids. Here the CDR3 DNA reads TGTGCCATCAGTGAGGAGGACAGGGTAAATGGCTACACCTTC. It is translated as CAISEEDRVNGYTF.

This clone was counted a few times. This rearrangement joins TRBV18 to TRBJ2-7; 8 bases fit TRBD1. Unmatched junction bases numbered 13, after V lost 6 bases and J lost 3 bases. The germline V gene encodes CDR1 KGHSH and CDR2 LQKENI. The CDR3 is 16 amino acids. The CDR3 nucleotides are TGTGCCAGCTCTCATCAGGGGGCGAGTATGGTCTACGAGCAGTACTTC. Residues: CASSHQGASMVYEQYF. Complete variable domain (other parts from reference TRBV18 and TRBJ2-7): NAGVMQNPRHLVRRRGQEARLRCSPMKGHSHVYWYRQLPEEGLKFMVYLQKENIIDESGMPKERFSAEFPKEGPSILRIQQVVRGDSAAYFCASSHQGASMVYEQYFGPGTRLTVT.

The V call is TRBV7-9, the J call TRBJ2-7, with 7 bases that match TRBD1. This CDR3 is 13 amino acids long. J gave up 6 bases and V 2 bases, and 4 bases lay outside the gene matches. From germline, CDR1 is SEHNR and CDR2 FQNEAQ (reference sequence). The CDR3 nucleotides read TGTGCCAGCAGCTTAAGCCCAGGGGGCGAGCAGTACTTC. Translating it yields CASSLSPGGEQYF.

The sample holds a few counts of this clone. The chain links TRBV5-1 to TRBJ2-7; perhaps TRBD2 as D (6 bases). V lost 7 bases, J lost 4 bases, and 18 bases lay in between. Germline V gene data show CDR1 as SGHRS and CDR2 as YFSETQ. This CDR3 spans 14 amino acids. The chain's CDR3 is CASRPGDLGYEQYF. DNA for the CDR3: TGCGCCAGCCGCCCGGGAGACTTGGGTTACGAGCAGTACTTC.

In DNA form, the CDR3 reads TGTGCCAGCAGCCGACAGGGCTACACAGATACGCAGTATTTT. The encoded protein is CASSRQGYTDTQYF. The gene calls are TRBV6-4 and TRBJ2-3; 7 bases agree with TRBD1. J gave up 2 bases and V 6 bases, and 5 bases lay outside the gene matches. The CDR3 has 14 residues. The germline gives CDR1 MRHNA, CDR2 SNTAGT.

The V gene is TRBV7-2, the J gene TRBJ1-2, with a tentative D call TRBD1 (5 bases). CDR1 SGHTA and CDR2 FQGNSA come from the germline V gene. V lost 5 bases and J 2 bases, leaving 15 bases between the germline ends. The CDR3 length is 15 residues. CDR3 amino acids: CASSPGQERNYGYTF. DNA for the CDR3: TGTGCCAGCAGCCCCGGACAAGAGCGGAACTATGGCTACACCTTC.

This clone was recorded many times. This chain connects TRBV21-1 to TRBJ2-3. TRBV21-1 is marked as a pseudogene. The CDR3 is made up of 17 amino acids. The CDR3: CASSPRPGGGSRDTQYF. CDR3 bases: TGTGCCAGCAGCCCTCGACCAGGGGGAGGGTCTAGGGATACGCAGTATTTT.

The rearrangement links TRBV7-8 to TRBJ1-1; 7 bases line up with TRBD1. With 4 bases clipped from V and 0 bases from J, the junction kept 5 bases outside the gene matches. CDR1 SGHVS and CDR2 FQNEAQ come from the germline V gene. There are 15 residues in the CDR3. CDR3: CASSSQGGMNTEAFF. CDR3 sequence (DNA): TGTGCCAGCAGCTCCCAGGGGGGCATGAACACTGAAGCTTTCTTT.

The chain has TRBV28 and TRBJ2-2, with 9 bases aligning to TRBD2. The CDR3 is 16 residues long. With V trimmed by 6 bases and J by 7 bases, 12 bases remained unmatched. Germline values: CDR1 MDHEN, CDR2 SYDVKM. The CDR3 DNA reads TGTGCCAGCAGCCCACTCGGTAGCGGGAGAGGCGGGGAGCTGTTTTTT. Encoded protein: CASSPLGSGRGGELFF. Supplemented by reference TRBV28 and TRBJ2-2, the full variable domain reads DVKVTQSSRYLVKRTGEKVFLECVQDMDHENMFWYRQDPGLGLRLIYFSYDVKMKEKGDIPEGYSVSREKKERFSLILESASTNQTSMYLCASSPLGSGRGGELFFGEGSRLTVL.

The chain joins TRBV11-2 to TRBJ2-2; D ambiguous. Trimming cost V 7 bases and J 2 bases, with 11 bases left between them. CDR1 is SGHAT, CDR2 FQNNGV, per germline. The CDR3 is 14 residues long. As DNA, the CDR3 is TGTGCCAGCACCCAAAGAATAAACACCGGGGAGCTGTTTTTT. Encoded protein: CASTQRINTGELFF.